This TCR beta chain was found in a study of blood T cell repertoires in COVID-19. Study-level background: The study drew acute and convalescent COVID-19 samples from the United States, Italy and Spain.

Germline V gene lookup returns CDR1 LNHDA and CDR2 SQIVND (reference sequence). The CDR3 has 12 residues. The V segment lost 3 bases and the J segment 10 bases; nucleotides outside the gene matches: 3. Per the original methods: Reference gene primer amplification gave estimated nucleated cell counts. Clones were read by immunoSEQ multiplex PCR, and TCRdb kept only the in-frame ones, dropping some. Clone size and V and J calls were adopted from that table, with D and trimming inferred from the DNA. The sample includes 160,000 or so clones, 85% of them seen just once. The genes are TRBV19 and TRBJ2-1; 7 bases match TRBD1. This sequence was found in a woman aged 50 to 60 with COVID-19, enrolled during active disease. The source material was peripheral blood. CDR3 DNA sequence: TGTGCCAGTAGTATTACAGGGGTAGAGCAGTTCTTC. Its translation: CASSITGVEQFF. The variable domain in full, completed from reference TRBV19 and TRBJ2-1, reads DGGITQSPKYLFRKEGQNVTLSCEQNLNHDAMYWYRQDPGQGLRLIYYSQIVNDFQKGDIAEGYSVSREKKESFPLTVTSAQKNPTAFYLCASSITGVEQFFGPGTRLTVL.